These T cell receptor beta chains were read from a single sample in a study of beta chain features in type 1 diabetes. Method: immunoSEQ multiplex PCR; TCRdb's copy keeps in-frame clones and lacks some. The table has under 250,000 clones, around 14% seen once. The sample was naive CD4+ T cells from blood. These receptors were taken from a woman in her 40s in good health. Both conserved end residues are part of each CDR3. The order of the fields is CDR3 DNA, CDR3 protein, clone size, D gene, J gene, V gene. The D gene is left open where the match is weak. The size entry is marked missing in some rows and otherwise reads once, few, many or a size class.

TGTGCCAGCTCTATGTCGACAGGGGGTTACGAGCAGTACTTC | CASSMSTGGYEQYF | NA | TRBD1 | TRBJ2-7 | TRBV27
TGCGCCAGCAGCTCCTCGGGACAGGGGTATCAGCCCCAGCATTTT | CASSSSGQGYQPQHF | few | TRBD1 | TRBJ1-5 | TRBV5-1
TGTGCCAGCGGTGAAACAGGGGAGACTGAAGCTTTCTTT | CASGETGETEAFF | NA | TRBD1 | TRBJ1-1 | TRBV18
TGTGCCAGCAGCTTCATTGTTACCAGGGGAGTATCTGAAGCTTTCTTT | CASSFIVTRGVSEAFF | NA | NA | TRBJ1-1 | TRBV5-5
TGTGCCAGCAACTTAAGCGGGGAACGAGATACGCAGTATTTT | CASNLSGERDTQYF | NA | TRBD2 | TRBJ2-3 | TRBV2
TGTGCCAGCTCACTTATTGGACTACGGCAGGACTATGGCTACACCTTC | CASSLIGLRQDYGYTF | few | NA | TRBJ1-2 | TRBV18
TGCGCCAGCCTCCCGGGGGGGTCGAGCACTGAAGCTTTCTTT | CASLPGGSSTEAFF | NA | NA | TRBJ1-1 | TRBV10-1
TGCGCCAGCAGCTTGGACAGGGTTAACACTGAAGCTTTCTTT | CASSLDRVNTEAFF | NA | NA | TRBJ1-1 | TRBV5-1
TGTGCCAGCAGCACCGACAGGCGGAAAGGCTACACCTTC | CASSTDRRKGYTF | NA | NA | TRBJ1-2 | TRBV27
TGTGCCAGCAGTTACGTCCTAGGGGCGCGGTACTTC | CASSYVLGARYF | few | NA | TRBJ2-7 | TRBV5-6
TGTGCCAGCGGAGGGCAGGGTATGCAAGAGACCCAGTACTTC | CASGGQGMQETQYF | NA | NA | TRBJ2-5 | TRBV6-5
TGCGCCAGCAGCTTGGGACAGGCGGACTACAATGAGCAGTTCTTC | CASSLGQADYNEQFF | NA | NA | TRBJ2-1 | TRBV5-1
TGTGCTAGTGGTTTGGACAGGGACAGGGTTTCCTACGAGCAGTACTTC | CASGLDRDRVSYEQYF | NA | TRBD1 | TRBJ2-7 | TRBV12-5
TGTGCCATCAGTGAGTCCAGGGGCCAAGAGACCCAGTACTTC | CAISESRGQETQYF | NA | NA | TRBJ2-5 | TRBV10-3
TGCGCCAGCAGCATGGGGACAATCAATGAGCAGTTCTTC | CASSMGTINEQFF | few | NA | TRBJ2-1 | TRBV5-1
TGTGCCAGTACCGGGACTAGCGGGTTACGGGGGCAGTTCTTC | CASTGTSGLRGQFF | few | TRBD2 | TRBJ2-1 | TRBV9
TGTGCCAGCAGTGAATGGGGACAGGGGGACCAGCCCCAGCATTTT | CASSEWGQGDQPQHF | NA | TRBD1 | TRBJ1-5 | TRBV2
TGTGCCAGCAGCCCCGAGGGACTAGCGCGGACTGGGGAGCTGTTTTTT | CASSPEGLARTGELFF | NA | TRBD2 | TRBJ2-2 | TRBV2
TGTGCCAGCAGCTTGGGTCGGGACAGGTCCTACGAGCAGTACTTC | CASSLGRDRSYEQYF | few | TRBD1 | TRBJ2-7 | TRBV5-4
TGCGCCAGCAGCCCAGGGGAGTCACCCACAGATACGCAGTATTTT | CASSPGESPTDTQYF | many | NA | TRBJ2-3 | TRBV4-3
TGTGCCAGCAGCGCCACAGGGGGTGCTGTCTACAATGAGCAGTTCTTC | CASSATGGAVYNEQFF | few | TRBD1 | TRBJ2-1 | TRBV7-8
TGCAGCGCATGGGGGGCGGGGGCAAATGGCTACACCTTC | CSAWGAGANGYTF | few | NA | TRBJ1-2 | TRBV29-1
TGCGCCAGCAGTCCCGGGACAGGGGGAGAGACCCAGTACTTC | CASSPGTGGETQYF | few | TRBD1 | TRBJ2-5 | TRBV10-1
TGTGCCAGCAGTTACGGGACATATTACGAGCAGTACTTC | CASSYGTYYEQYF | few | NA | TRBJ2-7 | TRBV6-5
TGTGCCATCGCCGGGACAGGTTTTGAACGCTACGAGCAGTACTTC | CAIAGTGFERYEQYF | few | TRBD1 | TRBJ2-7 | TRBV28
TGCGCCAGCAGCCCAGCGGACAGGGCAAACTATGGCTACACCTTC | CASSPADRANYGYTF | NA | TRBD1 | TRBJ1-2 | TRBV4-1
TGTGCCAGCAGCTTGGCCAAATACTTC | CASSLAKYF | few | NA | TRBJ2-5 | TRBV5-4
TGTGCCAGCAGCTTGCTAGAGCAAGGTTCACCCCTCCACTTT | CASSLLEQGSPLHF | NA | NA | TRBJ1-6 | TRBV5-6
TGTGCCAGCAGCTTAGGGGGACAGGGGGCCGCTGGCTACACCTTC | CASSLGGQGAAGYTF | few | TRBD1 | TRBJ1-2 | TRBV13
TGTGCCGGAGGACAGCTTAACGAGCAGTACTTC | CAGGQLNEQYF | few | NA | TRBJ2-7 | TRBV2
TGTGCCAGCAGTTCCCACAGGGGCCTCACCTTC | CASSSHRGLTF | NA | TRBD1 | TRBJ1-2 | TRBV6-4
TGTGCCAGCGCGAGGGGAGGGGCACTCATCCCCCTCCACTTT | CASARGGALIPLHF | NA | NA | TRBJ1-6 | TRBV6-5
TGTGCCAGCAGCTTACTACCGGGACAGGGCCCCACTGAAGCTTTCTTT | CASSLLPGQGPTEAFF | few | TRBD1 | TRBJ1-1 | TRBV9
TGTGCCAGCAGCGTAGACAGTTATTATGGCTACACCTTC | CASSVDSYYGYTF | NA | NA | TRBJ1-2 | TRBV9
TGTGCCAGCAGCTTCCGAGGCACTAGGGCACAATCGCCCGGAGAGACCCAGTACTTC | CASSFRGTRAQSPGETQYF | few | NA | TRBJ2-5 | TRBV7-9
TGTGCCAGCAGTGAACCGGAGAGGGTTGGGGCCAACGTCCTGACTTTC | CASSEPERVGANVLTF | few | NA | TRBJ2-6 | TRBV25-1
TGCGCCAGCAGCCCTCGGGTATTAGCGGGGGGGGACAATGAGCAGTTCTTC | CASSPRVLAGGDNEQFF | few | TRBD2 | TRBJ2-1 | TRBV4-3
TGTGCCAGCAGTTCCTACGAGACCCAGTACTTC | CASSSYETQYF | NA | NA | TRBJ2-5 | TRBV2
TGCGCCAGCAGCTTGGGGCAGACTAATCAGCCCCAGCATTTT | CASSLGQTNQPQHF | many | NA | TRBJ1-5 | TRBV5-1
TGCAGCGTTGCGAGTGGGGGGGCTCGTGAGCAGTACTTC | CSVASGGAREQYF | NA | NA | TRBJ2-7 | TRBV29-1
TGTGCCAGCAGTGTAGACAGAGACACTGAAGCTTTCTTT | CASSVDRDTEAFF | NA | NA | TRBJ1-1 | TRBV6-4
TGCGCCAGCAGCCCCGGGACTAGCGGGGGGGTCCAGTACTTC | CASSPGTSGGVQYF | NA | TRBD2 | TRBJ2-5 | TRBV5-1
TGTGCCAGCAGCCCGTCCGTTCTAGCGGGGGGCAATGAGCAGTTCTTC | CASSPSVLAGGNEQFF | NA | TRBD2 | TRBJ2-1 | TRBV7-8
TGTGCCATCAGTGAGTTGGGACACAGCACAGATACGCAGTATTTT | CAISELGHSTDTQYF | few | NA | TRBJ2-3 | TRBV10-3
TGTGCCGGGGCTGCGACAGTAAACACTGAAGCTTTCTTT | CAGAATVNTEAFF | NA | NA | TRBJ1-1 | TRBV2
TGCGCCAGCAGCCAAGTGGTGGGACAGGGGAATCAGCCCCAGCATTTT | CASSQVVGQGNQPQHF | NA | TRBD1 | TRBJ1-5 | TRBV4-1
TGCGCCAGCAGCTTGGCCCTAGCGAGGGAAGAGACCCAGTACTTC | CASSLALAREETQYF | NA | NA | TRBJ2-5 | TRBV5-1